The subject of this entry is one TCR beta chain. The data originate from a study of shared clonotypes between healthy human individuals. Whole-study context: Donors consisted of two women and a few men between 18 and 49.

The study enrolled healthy HIV-negative adults without recent acute infections or vaccinations as donors. Germline loops: CDR1 SEHNR, CDR2 FQNEAQ (reference sequence). This CDR3 comprises 17 residues. V was clipped by 1 base and J by 5 bases; unmatched bases: 14. Genomic DNA from each subset was divided evenly over several immunoSEQ plates. Clones were read by immunoSEQ multiplex PCR, and TCRdb kept only the in-frame ones, dropping some. The sample includes about 2.4 million clones, 90% to 95% of them seen just once. The clonotype was recovered from a man aged 18 to 29 in good health. Some clones in this sample may be carry-over from other donors' samples. The chain couples TRBV7-9 to TRBJ2-7, with 7 bases that match TRBD1. Source material: naive CD4+ T cells from PBMCs. The subset was: CD45RA+ positively selected. In DNA, the CDR3 is TGTGCCAGCAGCTTAGGAACTAACAGGGGATGGGGCAACGAGCAGTACTTC. This gives the protein CASSLGTNRGWGNEQYF.